This T cell receptor (beta chain) was sequenced in a study of tumor-infiltrating lymphocytes in primary liver carcinoma. cDNA specific to TCR beta was made from about 550 ng of total RNA, with a constant-region primer employed for priming. Sequencing libraries for TCR beta derived from three nested multiplex PCR rounds that used slightly modified ARM-PCR. The first two PCR rounds used TRBV1-TRBV30 primers with a Cbeta primer, 10 cycles each. TCRdb reprocessed the multiplex PCR reads with MiXCR, giving one entry per CDR3 protein. This sample yields 100,000 or so distinct CDR3 sequences, of which approximately 71% are seen a single time; roughly 10% belongs to the top ten. Details on this clonotype: Its antigen remains unidentified. Just one base apart from a much larger clone, this may be a read error.

Overall study results and limits: Top clones occupying all five tumor regions numbered only about 8-25%.

Both RNA and DNA were isolated together from around 18-30 mg of bulk tissue that had not been sorted. This CDR3 spans 13 amino acids. Germline V gene sequence: CDR1 SGHRS, CDR2 YFSETQ. Between the trimmed V and J ends, which lost 3 bases and 4 bases, there was a span of 7 bases. Material for sequencing was liver tumor tissue from sampling region 5. Subset: tumor region T5, tumor centre. The receptor comes from a woman aged 60-70 years with primary liver carcinoma and hepatitis B virus infection. The rearrangement joins TRBV5-1 to TRBJ1-4; no clear D gene. The CDR3 reads CASSSEVNEKLFF. For the CDR3, the DNA is TGCGCCAGCAGCTCCGAGGTTAATGAAAAACTGTTTTTT. Together with reference TRBV5-1 and TRBJ1-4, the CDR3 gives the full variable domain: KAGVTQTPRYLIKTRGQQVTLSCSPISGHRSVSWYQQTPGQGLQFLFEYFSETQRNKGNFPGRFSGRQFSNSRSEMNVSTLELGDSALYLCASSSEVNEKLFFGSGTQLSVL.